This T cell receptor beta chain was captured in a study of shared clonotypes between healthy human individuals. Turning to the study itself: Donor composition was a couple of women and three men, aged 18 to 49. General study results and limits: Represented diversity (both genetic and exposure-history) was limited by the small number of donors.

For each subset, genomic DNA was distributed in equal portions over several immunoSEQ plates. How the authors handled the data: Because ImmunoSEQ provided only junction sequences with no quality scores, the filtering differed. The table came from immunoSEQ multiplex PCR; TCRdb's copy has only in-frame clones and leaves some out. The V and J calls and clone size were taken over from that table, and D and trimming were inferred from the DNA. The sample consists of about 490,000 clones, around 73% of them appearing once. About this clone: Its antigen is undetermined.

The length of the CDR3 is 13 residues. V dropped 3 bases and J dropped 3 bases, with 8 bases sitting between them. Per germline, CDR1 LNHDA and CDR2 SQIVND (reference sequence). The clonotype was recovered from a woman in her thirties or forties in good health. Some clones in this sample may be carry-over from other donors' samples. This rearrangement joins TRBV19 to TRBJ1-2; D might be TRBD1 (5 bases). Input material: PBMCs. CDR3: CASSMGQDYGYTF. The CDR3 nucleotides read TGTGCCAGTAGTATGGGGCAGGACTATGGCTACACCTTC.